A selection of T cell receptor beta chains follows, all from one sample in a study of blood T cell repertoires in COVID-19. Measured with immunoSEQ multiplex PCR; TCRdb has only the in-frame clones, and not every one. The sample contains a few hundred thousand clones, 70% to 90% of which appear only once. What was sequenced was PBMCs or T cells enriched from blood (not recorded which). All receptors derive from a woman aged 55-70 years who had recovered from COVID-19. Both conserved end residues are part of each CDR3. Each record gives: CDR3 length, V gene, J gene, CDR3 protein.

length: 11
V: TRBV5-6
J: TRBJ1-4
CDR3: CAPRRREKLFF

length: 14
V: TRBV25-1
J: TRBJ1-2
CDR3: CASRSGQGAEGYTF

length: 11
V: TRBV7-9
J: TRBJ1-2
CDR3: CASSFGVGYTF

length: 14
V: TRBV6-5
J: TRBJ1-5
CDR3: CASSAGTEFQPQHF

length: 13
V: TRBV2
J: TRBJ2-5
CDR3: CASSGQGRETQYF

length: 12
V: TRBV5-1
J: TRBJ1-2
CDR3: CASSLPGGGYTF

length: 15
V: TRBV10-3
J: TRBJ2-1
CDR3: CAISGGTGTYNEQFF

length: 15
V: TRBV10-2
J: TRBJ2-1
CDR3: CASSAAGPSYNEQFF

length: 15
V: TRBV29-1
J: TRBJ2-7
CDR3: CSTGGPGTGPHEQYF

length: 16
V: TRBV27
J: TRBJ2-6
CDR3: CASSRVTGVGANVLTF

length: 17
V: TRBV7-2
J: TRBJ1-2
CDR3: CASSFRDTPGRNYGYTF

length: 14
V: TRBV19
J: TRBJ1-1
CDR3: CASSIAGLNTEAFF

length: 17
V: TRBV7-2
J: TRBJ2-1
CDR3: CASSFHLDREGYNEQFF

length: 14
V: TRBV5-4
J: TRBJ2-6
CDR3: CASHGGSGANVLTF

length: 18
V: TRBV4-1
J: TRBJ2-3
CDR3: CASSQAGTDHESTDTQYF

length: 14
V: TRBV13
J: TRBJ2-5
CDR3: CASSFGGKQETQYF

length: 14
V: TRBV6-6
J: TRBJ1-5
CDR3: CASSYGENNQPQHF

length: 13
V: TRBV9
J: TRBJ1-3
CDR3: CASSPERGNTIYF

length: 15
V: TRBV18
J: TRBJ2-5
CDR3: CASSPGRGPEETQYF

length: 13
V: TRBV12-3/TRBV12-4
J: TRBJ1-5
CDR3: CASSPKGGQPQHF

length: 16
V: TRBV2
J: TRBJ2-1
CDR3: CASSQIGTGIYNEQFF

length: 15
V: TRBV29-1
J: TRBJ2-3
CDR3: CSVEGENPSTDTQYF

length: 20
V: TRBV5-1
J: TRBJ2-6
CDR3: CASSSTPTGGVPLGANVLTF

length: 15
V: TRBV5-1
J: TRBJ2-3
CDR3: CASSPRQSSTDTQYF

length: 14
V: TRBV7-2
J: TRBJ1-1
CDR3: CASSSFTRGTEAFF

length: 16
V: TRBV27
J: TRBJ1-1
CDR3: CASSPSTADRPAEAFF

length: 14
V: TRBV19
J: TRBJ2-1
CDR3: CASSILAGYNEQFF

length: 13
V: TRBV29-1
J: TRBJ1-5
CDR3: CSSGQGGNQPQHF

length: 17
V: TRBV6-2/TRBV6-3
J: TRBJ2-4
CDR3: CASSRRQEGRAKNIQYF

length: 14
V: TRBV19
J: TRBJ1-3
CDR3: CASRTGGSGNTIYF

length: 13
V: TRBV12-5
J: TRBJ2-1
CDR3: CASGTGQGSEQFF

length: 14
V: TRBV25-1
J: TRBJ2-2
CDR3: CASKGLEVTGELFF

length: 16
V: TRBV6-1
J: TRBJ2-2
CDR3: CASSDGRGAYTGELFF

length: 14
V: TRBV24-1
J: TRBJ2-1
CDR3: CATSVGGGFGEQFF

length: 12
V: TRBV5-4
J: TRBJ2-7
CDR3: CASSGDFYEQYF

length: 16
V: TRBV9
J: TRBJ2-3
CDR3: CASSALLSGITDTQYF

length: 17
V: TRBV5-1
J: TRBJ1-3
CDR3: CASSSAGQGYSGNTIYF

length: 14
V: TRBV9
J: TRBJ1-4
CDR3: CASSGLGEGEKLFF

length: 15
V: TRBV5-6
J: TRBJ2-2
CDR3: CASSLALQGIGELFF

length: 16
V: TRBV15
J: TRBJ1-6
CDR3: CATSRDRSGWDSPLHF

length: 15
V: TRBV2
J: TRBJ2-1
CDR3: CASRPGSGGLNEQFF

length: 14
V: TRBV19
J: TRBJ1-1
CDR3: CASNPGGGNTEAFF

length: 15
V: TRBV24-1
J: TRBJ1-5
CDR3: CATTKPRDSNQPQHF

length: 14
V: TRBV3-1/TRBV3-2
J: TRBJ1-1
CDR3: CASRLRGKGAEAFF

length: 11
V: TRBV6-6
J: TRBJ2-1
CDR3: CASSPNNEQFF

length: 14
V: TRBV19
J: TRBJ1-6
CDR3: CASSIWSDNSPLHF

length: 17
V: TRBV19
J: TRBJ2-4
CDR3: CASSTGTGLIAKNIQYF

length: 14
V: TRBV5-4
J: TRBJ1-4
CDR3: CASSLARQNEKLFF

length: 11
V: TRBV6-2/TRBV6-3
J: TRBJ1-2
CDR3: CASSPGYGYTF

length: 13
V: TRBV5-1
J: TRBJ2-5
CDR3: CASSLHGGETQYF

length: 14
V: TRBV2
J: TRBJ1-6
CDR3: CASSEYRADSPLHF

length: 17
V: TRBV12-5
J: TRBJ2-3
CDR3: CASGGDSYRGSTDTQYF

length: 14
V: TRBV9
J: TRBJ2-2
CDR3: CASSVGMNTGELFF

length: 16
V: TRBV4-1
J: TRBJ2-2
CDR3: CASSQPGQGRPGELFF

length: 19
V: TRBV27
J: TRBJ1-6
CDR3: CASSPIPAAFETGNSPLHF

length: 13
V: TRBV7-2
J: TRBJ1-2
CDR3: CASSSRTGSGYTF

length: 14
V: TRBV3-1/TRBV3-2
J: TRBJ2-3
CDR3: CASSPGPYTDTQYF

length: 13
V: TRBV6-5
J: TRBJ1-2
CDR3: CASRPDRGGGYTF

length: 16
V: TRBV5-4
J: TRBJ2-3
CDR3: CASSRLAGANTDTQYF